The present T cell receptor (beta chain) was sequenced within a study of T cell changes during pregnancy in multiple sclerosis. Germline V gives CDR1 SGHNT, CDR2 YENEEA. The CDR3 has 16 residues. Deletions cut 2 bases from V and 0 bases from J, with 11 bases between. Assay used: immunoSEQ multiplex PCR; TCRdb lists only in-frame clones, some missing. The sample includes over 40,000 clones, roughly nine tenths of them seen just once. Source: peripheral blood, taken in the second trimester of pregnancy. The chain links TRBV11-3 to TRBJ2-4; weak D call: TRBD2 (6 bases). The TCR comes from a female donor in good health, enrolled as a control in a pregnancy study. The CDR3 DNA is TGTGCCAGCAGCTTATCGGGAGAACTAGCCAAAAACATTCAGTACTTC. Its translation: CASSLSGELAKNIQYF. Based on the CDR3 plus reference TRBV11-3 and TRBJ2-4, the full variable domain is EAGVVQSPRYKIIEKKQPVAFWCNPISGHNTLYWYLQNLGQGPELLIRYENEEAVDDSQLPKDRFSAERLKGVDSTLKIQPAELGDSAVYLCASSLSGELAKNIQYFGAGTRLSVL.